This T cell receptor beta chain is from a study of T-cell memory formation after mild COVID-19. For the study at large: The two donors had largely donor-specific TCR clusters.

V was trimmed by 4 bases and J by 0 bases, leaving 13 bases between them. This CDR3 has 15 amino acids. In regard to this clonotype: The antigen is undetermined.

From 5'RACE with constant-segment primers came TCR alpha and TCR beta cDNA libraries that carried sample barcodes and UMIs. TCRdb passed the 5' RACE reads through MiXCR, listing each CDR3 protein once. The repertoire includes 350,000 or so distinct CDR3 sequences, 13% of them detected once, and about 20% sits in the top ten. Regarding the study as a whole: Certain responding clones were present in pre-infection memory, suggesting participation of cross-reactive memory. A second wave of clones peaked on day 37, and their SARS-CoV-2 specificity went unconfirmed.

Sequences were obtained from PBMCs or a T cell subset sorted from them (not recorded which). The TCR comes from a man between 18 and 35 years old who had mild COVID-19 (a few samples of this study predate the infection). Cell type and time point are not known. V usage is TRBV23-1 and J usage is TRBJ2-7; D is undetermined. TRBV23-1 is reported as an ORF; its role is uncertain. Here the CDR3 reads CASSRKNFSSYEQYV. CDR3 DNA sequence: TGCGCCAGCAGTCGCAAGAACTTTAGCTCCTACGAGCAGTACGTC.